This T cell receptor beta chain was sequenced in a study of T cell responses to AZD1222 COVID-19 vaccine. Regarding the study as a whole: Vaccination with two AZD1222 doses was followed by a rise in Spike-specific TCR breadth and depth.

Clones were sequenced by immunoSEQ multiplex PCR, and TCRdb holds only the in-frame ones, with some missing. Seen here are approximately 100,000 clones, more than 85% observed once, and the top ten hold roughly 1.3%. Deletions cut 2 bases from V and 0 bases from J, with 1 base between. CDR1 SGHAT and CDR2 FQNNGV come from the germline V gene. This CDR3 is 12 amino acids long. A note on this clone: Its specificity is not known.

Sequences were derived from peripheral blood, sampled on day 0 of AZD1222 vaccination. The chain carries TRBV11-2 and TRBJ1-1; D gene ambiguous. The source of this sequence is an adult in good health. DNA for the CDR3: TGTGCCAGCAGCTTATTGAACACTGAAGCTTTCTTT. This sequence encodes CASSLLNTEAFF.